What follows is one T cell receptor (beta chain) and its context. Its antigen is as yet unknown. Trimming took off 3 bases at V and 2 bases at J, with 11 bases between the two ends. The CDR3 covers 15 residues. CDR1 SGHRS and CDR2 YFSETQ come from the germline V gene. The protocol was immunoSEQ multiplex PCR, while the TCRdb copy is restricted to in-frame clones and leaves out a portion. In the table there are roughly 60,000 clones, about four fifths of which are singletons. Stated time point: week 23, last vaccination. Alongside topical imiquimod, each dose of vaccine comprised 300 ug of mutant IDH1 20-mer peptide. The data were taken from a study of a mutant IDH1 vaccine in newly diagnosed glioma.

The clonotype comes from a middle-aged man with glioma. This specimen consisted of PBMCs, obtained from a glioma patient whose treatment included an IDH1 peptide vaccine. This rearrangement joins TRBV5-1 to TRBJ2-2; D possibly uses TRBD1 or TRBD2 (5 bases each). CDR3 region: CASSSGTSNTGELFF. CDR3 sequence (DNA): TGCGCCAGCAGCTCCGGGACCTCTAACACCGGGGAGCTGTTTTTT.